Below are 21 T cell receptor beta chains sequenced from a single sample in a study of patients and donors after allogeneic stem cell transplantation. TCRdb re-called the RT-PCR reads through MiXCR, storing one row per CDR3 protein. The sample holds more than 150,000 distinct CDR3 sequences; about 40% are singletons and the top ten take about 35%. The sequencing sample was made of blood, either unsorted or a sorted T cell fraction (not recorded which). These receptors were taken from a human donor who was either an allogeneic HSCT recipient or a stem cell or donor lymphocyte infusion donor (not recorded which). It is not recorded whose cells these are; they may come from a transplant donor.

This clonotype came up a few times. This chain joins TRBV20-1 and TRBJ1-6; no reliable D call. The length of the CDR3 is 13 residues. The germline gives CDR1 DFQATT, CDR2 SNEGSKA (reference sequence). V was trimmed by 3 bases and J by 7 bases, leaving 10 bases between them. CDR3 nucleotide sequence: TGCAGTGCTAGTCGCCAGCGAAATTCACCCCTCCACTTT. Amino acid sequence: CSASRQRNSPLHF.

There are a few counts of this clonotype. V is TRBV27 and J is TRBJ2-3; 11 nucleotides align to TRBD2. Germline lookup yields CDR1 MNHEY and CDR2 SMNVEV (reference sequence). The CDR3 totals 15 residues. The V and J ends lost 2 bases and 3 bases, in that order; junction bases with no gene match: 1. The CDR3 loop reads CASSLLAGGTDTQYF. The CDR3 DNA follows: TGTGCCAGCAGTTTACTAGCGGGAGGTACAGATACGCAGTATTTT.

The chain has TRBV13 and TRBJ2-5; TRBD2 is a possible D gene (6 bases). V gave up 0 bases and J gave up 5 bases, with 16 bases separating them. CDR1 is PRHDT and CDR2 is FYEKMQ in the germline V gene (reference sequence). This CDR3 is built from 16 residues. The CDR3 here is CASSLGSRESLETQYF. CDR3 nucleotides: TGTGCCAGCAGCTTAGGGAGTCGGGAGTCATTGGAGACCCAGTACTTC. Complete variable domain (other parts from reference TRBV13 and TRBJ2-5): AAGVIQSPRHLIKEKRETATLKCYPIPRHDTVYWYQQGPGQDPQFLISFYEKMQSDKGSIPDRFSAQQFSDYHSELNMSSLELGDSALYFCASSLGSRESLETQYFGPGTRLLVL.

This clonotype showed up just a few times. V gene TRBV7-9 combines with J gene TRBJ1-2, with 7 bases lining up with TRBD1. The CDR3 is 15 residues long. The germline V gene has CDR1 SEHNR and CDR2 FQNEAQ (reference sequence). J was trimmed by 0 bases and V by 4 bases; bases with no gene match: 5. CDR3 sequence (DNA): TGTGCCAGCAGCTCAACAGGGACAGCTAACTATGGCTACACCTTC. It yields the protein CASSSTGTANYGYTF.

This clonotype was observed a handful of times. The chain recombines TRBV28 with TRBJ2-2; 7 nucleotides agree with TRBD1. The germline V gene has CDR1 MDHEN and CDR2 SYDVKM. The CDR3 totals 14 residues. The trim removed 4 bases at V and 3 bases at J, leaving 2 bases unmatched. CDR3 amino acids: CASSSTGDTGELFF. In nucleotides, the CDR3 is TGTGCCAGCAGTTCCACAGGGGACACCGGGGAGCTGTTTTTT. The complete variable domain, with remaining parts taken from reference TRBV28 and TRBJ2-2, reads DVKVTQSSRYLVKRTGEKVFLECVQDMDHENMFWYRQDPGLGLRLIYFSYDVKMKEKGDIPEGYSVSREKKERFSLILESASTNQTSMYLCASSSTGDTGELFFGEGSRLTVL.

The chain couples TRBV29-1 to TRBJ1-1; D remains ambiguous. The V end was cut by 0 bases, the J end by 4 bases, with 12 bases between. Looked up from germline, CDR1 is SQVTM and CDR2 is ANQGSEA. CDR3 length equals 14 residues. CDR3 sequence reads: CSVEDQRRVTEAFF. The CDR3 DNA sequence: TGCAGCGTTGAAGATCAGAGGCGAGTCACTGAAGCTTTCTTT.

This chain connects TRBV1 to TRBJ2-3; the listed D gene, TRBD1, was not tested against the DNA. TRBV1 is described as a pseudogene. The CDR3 runs 16 residues. The CDR3 sequence is CTSSQEARRGGDTQYF. In DNA, the CDR3 is TGCACCAGCAGCCAAGAAGCTCGCCGGGGTGGGGATACGCAGTATTTT.

This clonotype has ten or more counts. V is TRBV5-1 and J is TRBJ1-1; unclear D gene. There are 14 residues in the CDR3. V was shortened by 3 bases and J by 8 bases, with 17 bases between the two germline ends. Germline loops: CDR1 SGHRS, CDR2 YFSETQ. The CDR3 region is CASSWGGGVVEAFF. In DNA, the CDR3 is TGCGCCAGCAGCTGGGGTGGTGGTGTGGTGGAAGCTTTCTTT.

The chain recombines TRBV6-2 or TRBV6-3 with TRBJ2-7, with D perhaps matching TRBD2 (6 bases). CDR3 length: 14 residues. Germline CDR1 reads MNHEY; CDR2 reads SVGEGT. Trimming cost V 4 bases and J 0 bases, with 10 bases left between them. The CDR3 DNA follows: TGTGCCAGCAGTTTGGAGGGAATCTCCTACGAGCAGTACTTC. This encodes CASSLEGISYEQYF.

This clonotype was counted between two and nine times. The rearrangement joins TRBV4-3 to TRBJ1-1; maybe TRBD1 (6 bases). The germline CDR1 and CDR2 sequences are LGHNA and YSLEER. V gave up 5 bases and J gave up 8 bases, with 15 bases separating them. The CDR3 runs to 13 residues. The CDR3 is CASSNRGGTEAFF. Written as DNA, the CDR3 is TGCGCCAGCAGCAATAGGGGGGGGACAGAAGCTTTCTTT.

The chain has TRBV28 and TRBJ2-6; D remains ambiguous. Trimming removed 5 bases from V and 2 bases from J, with 10 bases in between. This CDR3 spans 15 amino acids. From germline, CDR1 is MDHEN and CDR2 SYDVKM. This CDR3 is CASSEWTPGANVLTF. In DNA form, the CDR3 reads TGTGCCAGCAGTGAGTGGACCCCTGGGGCCAACGTCCTGACTTTC.

The table lists this clonotype with a few counts. This chain connects TRBV20-1 to TRBJ1-2; D is possibly TRBD1 (5 bases). V lost 1 base, J lost 4 bases, and 19 bases lay in between. This CDR3 contains 16 residues. Germline loops: CDR1 DFQATT, CDR2 SNEGSKA (reference sequence). For the CDR3, the DNA is TGCAGTGCTAGAGGTCTCCGACAAGGGGAAGGCTATGGCTACACCTTC. Protein: CSARGLRQGEGYGYTF.

The V gene is TRBV9, the J gene TRBJ2-1, with D possibly matching TRBD1 (6 bases). Germline CDR1 and CDR2: SGDLS and YYNGEE. This CDR3 contains 15 residues. V dropped 1 base and J dropped 8 bases, with 16 bases sitting between them. The CDR3 nucleotides read TGTGCCAGCAGCGTATCAGGGGCGGCCCCGGATGAGCAGTTCTTC. Translation gives CASSVSGAAPDEQFF.

The genes are TRBV7-6 and TRBJ2-1; D unresolved. Germline V gene data show CDR1 as SGHVS and CDR2 as FNYEAQ. There are 13 residues in the CDR3. Between the trimmed V and J ends, which lost 5 bases and 4 bases, there was a span of 9 bases. The CDR3 loop is CASSLVQYNEQFF. DNA of the CDR3: TGTGCCAGCAGCCTAGTCCAGTACAATGAGCAGTTCTTC. The variable domain in full, completed from reference TRBV7-6 and TRBJ2-1, reads GAGVSQSPRYKVTKRGQDVALRCDPISGHVSLYWYRQALGQGPEFLTYFNYEAQQDKSGLPNDRFSAERPEGSISTLTIQRTEQRDSAMYRCASSLVQYNEQFFGPGTRLTVL.

This clonotype was picked up a small number of times. The genes are TRBV29-1 and TRBJ1-2, with 10 bases lining up with TRBD1. V gave up 5 bases and J gave up 4 bases; unmatched junction bases: 7. The V gene's germline CDR1 is SQVTM and CDR2 ANQGSEA. The CDR3 runs 14 residues. CDR3 protein: CSVSRDRGIYGYTF. CDR3 in DNA: TGCAGCGTTTCCCGGGACAGGGGAATCTATGGCTACACCTTC.

This chain joins TRBV5-5 and TRBJ1-1; perhaps TRBD1 as D (6 bases). V dropped 0 bases and J dropped 2 bases, with 8 bases sitting between them. Germline assignment: CDR1 SGHKS and CDR2 YYEKEE (reference sequence). The length of the CDR3 is 14 residues. This CDR3 is CASSLEQGNTEAFF. The DNA of the CDR3 is TGTGCCAGCAGCTTGGAACAGGGTAACACTGAAGCTTTCTTT.

The gene calls are TRBV29-1 and TRBJ2-3; 9 bases align to TRBD2. V lost 6 bases to trimming and J lost 5 bases; unmatched junction nucleotides: 15. The CDR3 is 16 amino acids. Germline V CDR1 and CDR2: SQVTM, ANQGSEA. CDR3 in DNA: TGCAGCGTCCAACGGGCGGGAGGGCCAATCGGAGATACGCAGTATTTT. This codes for CSVQRAGGPIGDTQYF.

The rearrangement links TRBV29-1 to TRBJ1-4; 8 nucleotides line up with TRBD1. This CDR3 region has 13 residues. CDR1 and CDR2 from the germline V gene are SQVTM and ANQGSEA. With 5 bases clipped from V and 6 bases from J, the junction kept 5 bases outside the gene matches. The CDR3 loop is CSVRQGTYEKLFF. CDR3 in DNA: TGCAGCGTTCGACAGGGGACTTATGAAAAACTGTTTTTT. The full variable domain, rest sourced from reference TRBV29-1 and TRBJ1-4, is SAVISQKPSRDICQRGTSLTIQCQVDSQVTMMFWYRQQPGQSLTLIATANQGSEATYESGFVIDKFPISRPNLTFSTLTVSNMSPEDSSIYLCSVRQGTYEKLFFGSGTQLSVL.

This clonotype was observed at least ten times. The chain couples TRBV5-5 to TRBJ2-7; D uncertain. Looked up from germline, CDR1 is SGHKS and CDR2 is YYEKEE (reference sequence). The CDR3 has 11 residues. Trimming pared 2 bases from V and 4 bases from J, leaving 4 bases between. The CDR3 loop is CASSLEYEQYF. CDR3 nucleotide sequence: TGTGCCAGCAGCTTAGAGTACGAGCAGTACTTC.

The genes are TRBV29-1 and TRBJ2-5; 8 bases fit TRBD1. Germline lookup yields CDR1 SQVTM and CDR2 ANQGSEA. The CDR3 is made up of 15 amino acids. V was clipped by 6 bases and J by 3 bases; unmatched bases: 12. DNA of the CDR3: TGCAGCGTCGGGCCCCGGACAGGGTATAAAGAGACCCAGTACTTC. Its protein is CSVGPRTGYKETQYF.

The V call is TRBV3-1, the J call TRBJ2-1; 9 positions agree with TRBD1. Germline CDR1 reads LGHDT; CDR2 reads YNNKEL (reference sequence). This CDR3 is built from 15 residues. The V gene end was trimmed by 9 bases and the J gene end by 2 bases; junction bases not matched to a gene: 8. CDR3 in DNA: TGTGCCAGTAAGGAGGACAGGGGCACCTACAATGAGCAGTTCTTC. This translates into CASKEDRGTYNEQFF.